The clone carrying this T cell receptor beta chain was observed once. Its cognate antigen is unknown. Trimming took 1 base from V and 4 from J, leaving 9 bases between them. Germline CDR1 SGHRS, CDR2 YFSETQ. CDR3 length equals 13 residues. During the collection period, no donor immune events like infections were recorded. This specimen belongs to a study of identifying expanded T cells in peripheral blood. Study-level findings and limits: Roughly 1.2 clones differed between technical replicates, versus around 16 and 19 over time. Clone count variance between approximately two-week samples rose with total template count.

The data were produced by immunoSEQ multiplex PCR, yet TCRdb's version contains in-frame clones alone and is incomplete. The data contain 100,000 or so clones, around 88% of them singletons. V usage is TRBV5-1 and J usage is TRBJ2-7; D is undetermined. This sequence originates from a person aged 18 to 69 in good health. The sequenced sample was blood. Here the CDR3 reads CASSLLVDYEQYF. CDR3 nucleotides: TGCGCCAGCAGCTTGTTGGTTGATTACGAGCAGTACTTC.